This TCR beta chain was captured by sequencing in a study of lymphopenia after photon versus proton radiotherapy (dated 2019 in TCRdb). Regarding the complete study: In patients with gastrointestinal tumors who developed high-grade lymphopenia, the study compared the immunological effects of photon radiation therapy with those of proton radiation therapy. The study aimed to characterize how the two radiation modalities differ in their impact on the immune system. The cohort included over 15 patients with gastrointestinal tumors who developed lymphopenia after receiving either photon or proton therapy.

What the research found in general, with its limitations: The survival association was examined only in patients who died, and the authors described better survival with proton therapy as a possibility, not as a demonstrated result. Across the cohort, an inverse correlation was found between a larger post-nadir drop in TCR diversity and overall survival time among patients who died. Proton-treated patients stayed relatively stable during treatment, while photon-treated patients lost naive T cells and TCR diversity and gained effector/memory populations. After the lymphocyte count nadir, oligoclonal expansion, especially of CD8+ Temra cells, was observed in photon-treated repertoires, and the drop in diversity was driven by this expansion.

Comments on this clone: Its antigen is not yet known. Per-nucleotide qualities are absent, and no much larger clonotype sits a single base away.

The library was built by means of the immunoSEQ multiplex PCR assay. Deep sequencing of rearranged TCR beta loci, alongside multiparametric flow cytometry, was used to profile T cell repertoires. Sourced from immuneACCESS, this table was stored by TCRdb with only in-frame sequences that have V and J called. A share of the clones is absent; for the studies checked, an unresolved V gene accounts for under half, and the remainder has no known explanation. This sample comprises tens of thousands of clones, about 81% of them detected only once. The ten largest clones represent 2.1% of the sample. Specimen: peripheral blood, collected from a patient treated with proton-based radiotherapy. The sequence was obtained from a man aged 55 to 70 with pancreatic cancer.

The CDR3 here reads CASTISGGRNQPQHF. The nucleotide sequence reads TGTGCCAGCACCATATCAGGAGGACGGAATCAGCCCCAGCATTTT. The chain is assembled from TRBV6-1 and TRBJ1-5; no D gene is confidently identified. The CDR3 covers 15 residues, taking in both the cysteine and the phenylalanine. Of the read, only the CDR3 DNA is kept; its 45 bases are in frame from base 1. The germline V gene sets CDR1 to MNHNS and CDR2 to SASEGT. The junction shows trimming of 7 bases on V and 4 bases on J, plus 17 bases between the germline ends.